This T cell receptor beta chain came from a study of blood T cell repertoires in COVID-19. For the study at large: Samples of COVID-19 (acute and convalescent) were obtained from the United States, Italy and Spain. Sources were T cells, B-cell-depleted T cells, or PBMCs; the material itself was cDNA or gDNA.

How the authors handled the data: Reference gene primer amplification yielded estimated nucleated cell counts. Here immunoSEQ multiplex PCR was the method, and the copy in TCRdb shows in-frame clones only, minus some. The DNA was the basis for D and trimming; V, J and clone size are from that table. Of tens of thousands of clones in the sample, roughly 85% are singletons; the top ten hold about 30%. This CDR3 region has 15 residues. V lost 4 bases, J lost 2 bases, and 7 bases stayed unmatched. Germline V gene data show CDR1 as MNHEY and CDR2 as SVGEGT. The clonotype comes from a man aged 60 to 75 with active or convalescent COVID-19. The V call is TRBV6-2 or TRBV6-3, the J call TRBJ2-7, with 8 bases matching TRBD1. Sequenced input: peripheral blood. The CDR3 DNA follows: TGTGCCAGCAGTTCCGGTACGACAGGGGCCTACGAGCAGTACTTC. Translated: CASSSGTTGAYEQYF.